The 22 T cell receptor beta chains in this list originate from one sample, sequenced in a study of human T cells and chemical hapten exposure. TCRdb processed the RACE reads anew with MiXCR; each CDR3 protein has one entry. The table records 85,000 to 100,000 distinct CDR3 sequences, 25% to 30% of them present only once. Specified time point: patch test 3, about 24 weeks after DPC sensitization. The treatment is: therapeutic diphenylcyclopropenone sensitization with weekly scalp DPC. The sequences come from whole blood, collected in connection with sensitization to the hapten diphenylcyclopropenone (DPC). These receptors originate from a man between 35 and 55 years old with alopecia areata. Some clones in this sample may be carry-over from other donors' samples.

The CDR3 coding sequence is TGTGCCAGCTCAACTTACGGGACAGGGAGAGCTAACTATGGCTACACCTTC. This codes for CASSTYGTGRANYGYTF. V is TRBV18 and J is TRBJ1-2; 9 bases agree with TRBD1. V was clipped by 5 bases and J by 0 bases; unmatched bases: 10. This CDR3 has 17 residues. Germline CDR1 KGHSH, CDR2 LQKENI.

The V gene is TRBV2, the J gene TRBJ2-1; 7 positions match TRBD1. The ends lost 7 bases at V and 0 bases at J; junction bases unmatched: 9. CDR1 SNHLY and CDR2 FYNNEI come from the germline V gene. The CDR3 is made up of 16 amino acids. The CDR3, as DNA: TGTGCCAGCACCGAGCCGGGACAGAGCTCCTACAATGAGCAGTTCTTC. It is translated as CASTEPGQSSYNEQFF.

CDR3: CASSVEAGASAEAFF. In DNA form, the CDR3 reads TGTGCCAGCAGCGTAGAGGCAGGGGCAAGCGCTGAAGCTTTCTTT. The chain has TRBV9 and TRBJ1-1; D might be TRBD1 (6 bases). This CDR3 contains 15 residues. The ends were cut back, 0 bases at V and 6 bases at J, with 15 bases in the middle. CDR1 is SGDLS, CDR2 YYNGEE, per germline.

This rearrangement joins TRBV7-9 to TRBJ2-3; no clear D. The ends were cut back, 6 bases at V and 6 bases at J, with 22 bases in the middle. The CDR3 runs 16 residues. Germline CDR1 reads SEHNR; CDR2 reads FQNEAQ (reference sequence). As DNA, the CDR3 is TGTGCCAGCAGACCTCCTTCCCCCCTTGGGGTGGATACGCAGTATTTT. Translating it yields CASRPPSPLGVDTQYF.

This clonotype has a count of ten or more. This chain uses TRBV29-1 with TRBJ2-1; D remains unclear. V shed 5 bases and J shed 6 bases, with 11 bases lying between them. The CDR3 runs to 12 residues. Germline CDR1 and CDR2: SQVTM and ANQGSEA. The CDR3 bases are TGCAGCGTTAGACCTAGTAGCAATGAGCAGTTCTTC. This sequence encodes CSVRPSSNEQFF.

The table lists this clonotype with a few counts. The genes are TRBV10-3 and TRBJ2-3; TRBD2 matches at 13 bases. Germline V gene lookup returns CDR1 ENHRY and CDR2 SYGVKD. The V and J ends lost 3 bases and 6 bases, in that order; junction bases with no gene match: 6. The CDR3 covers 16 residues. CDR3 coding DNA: TGTGCCATCAGTGACTCCGGACTAGCGGGAGTGGATACGCAGTATTTT. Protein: CAISDSGLAGVDTQYF.

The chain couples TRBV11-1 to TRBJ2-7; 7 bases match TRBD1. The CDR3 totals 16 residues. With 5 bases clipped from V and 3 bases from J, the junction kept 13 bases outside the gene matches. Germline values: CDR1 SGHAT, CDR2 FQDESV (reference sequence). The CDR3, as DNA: TGTGCCAGCAGCCCATACGCCGGGACAGCGATCTACGAGCAGTACTTC. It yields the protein CASSPYAGTAIYEQYF.

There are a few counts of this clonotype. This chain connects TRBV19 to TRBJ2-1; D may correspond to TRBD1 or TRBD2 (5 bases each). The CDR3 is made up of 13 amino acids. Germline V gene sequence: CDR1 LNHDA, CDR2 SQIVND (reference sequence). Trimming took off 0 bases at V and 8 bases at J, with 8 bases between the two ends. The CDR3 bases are TGTGCCAGTAGTATAGAGAGGGGCGATGAGCAGTTCTTC. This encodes CASSIERGDEQFF. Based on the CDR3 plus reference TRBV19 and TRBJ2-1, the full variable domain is DGGITQSPKYLFRKEGQNVTLSCEQNLNHDAMYWYRQDPGQGLRLIYYSQIVNDFQKGDIAEGYSVSREKKESFPLTVTSAQKNPTAFYLCASSIERGDEQFFGPGTRLTVL.

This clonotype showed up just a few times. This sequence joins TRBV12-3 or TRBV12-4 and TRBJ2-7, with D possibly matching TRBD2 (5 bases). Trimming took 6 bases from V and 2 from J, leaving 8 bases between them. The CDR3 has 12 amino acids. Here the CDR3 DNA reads TGTGCCAGCAGCTCCGGGACCTACGAGCAGTACTTC. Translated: CASSSGTYEQYF.

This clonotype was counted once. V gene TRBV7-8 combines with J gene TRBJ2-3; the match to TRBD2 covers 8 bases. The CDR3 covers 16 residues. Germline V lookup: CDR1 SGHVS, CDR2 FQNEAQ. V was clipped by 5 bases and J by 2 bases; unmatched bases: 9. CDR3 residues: CASSRILAGDTDTQYF. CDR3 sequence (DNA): TGTGCCAGCAGCAGAATTCTAGCGGGCGACACAGATACGCAGTATTTT. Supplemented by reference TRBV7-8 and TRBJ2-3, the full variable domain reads GAGVSQSPRYKVAKRGQDVALRCDPISGHVSLFWYQQALGQGPEFLTYFQNEAQLDKSGLPSDRFFAERPEGSVSTLKIQRTQQEDSAVYLCASSRILAGDTDTQYFGPGTRLTVL.

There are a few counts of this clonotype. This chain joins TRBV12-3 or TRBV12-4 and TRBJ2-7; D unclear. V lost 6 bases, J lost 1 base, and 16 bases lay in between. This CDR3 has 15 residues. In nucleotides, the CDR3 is TGTGCCAGCAGCTTCCGGGTCCCGAGTTCCTACGAGCAGTACTTC. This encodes CASSFRVPSSYEQYF.

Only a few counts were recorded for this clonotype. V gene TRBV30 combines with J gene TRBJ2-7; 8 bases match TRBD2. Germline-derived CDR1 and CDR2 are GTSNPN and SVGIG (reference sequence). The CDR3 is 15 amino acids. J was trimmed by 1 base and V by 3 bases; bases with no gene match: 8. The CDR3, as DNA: TGTGCCTGGAGCCTCGGACTAGCCTCGTCCTACGAGCAGTACTTC. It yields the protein CAWSLGLASSYEQYF.

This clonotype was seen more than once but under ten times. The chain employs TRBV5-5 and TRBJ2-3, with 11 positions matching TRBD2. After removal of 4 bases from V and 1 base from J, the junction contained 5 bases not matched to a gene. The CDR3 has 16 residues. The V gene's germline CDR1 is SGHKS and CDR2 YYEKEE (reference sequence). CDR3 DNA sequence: TGTGCCAGCAGCGAAGGGACTAGCGGCCGCACAGATACGCAGTATTTT. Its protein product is CASSEGTSGRTDTQYF.

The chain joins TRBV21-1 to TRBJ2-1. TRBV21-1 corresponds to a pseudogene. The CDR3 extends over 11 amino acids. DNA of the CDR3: TGTGCCAGCAGCTTGAGGATAAGGGAGTTCTTC. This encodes CASSLRIREFF.

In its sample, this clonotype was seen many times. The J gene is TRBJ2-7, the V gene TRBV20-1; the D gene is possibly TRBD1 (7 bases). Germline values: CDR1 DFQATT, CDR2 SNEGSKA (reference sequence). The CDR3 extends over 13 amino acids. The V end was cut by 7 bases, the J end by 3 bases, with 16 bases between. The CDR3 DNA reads TGCAGTGGGGCGGGGACAGAACTCTACGAGCAGTACTTC. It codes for CSGAGTELYEQYF.

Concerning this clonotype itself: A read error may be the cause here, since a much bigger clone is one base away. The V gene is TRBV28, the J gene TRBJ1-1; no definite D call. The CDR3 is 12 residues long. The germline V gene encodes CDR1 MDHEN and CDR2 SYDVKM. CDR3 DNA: TGTGCCAGCAGTGGGGTTAACACTCAAGCTTTCTTT. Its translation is CASSGVNTQAFF.

The CDR3 DNA sequence: TGCGCCAGCAGCTTGTCTAGCGGGATAGGGGAGACCCAGTACTTC. Translation gives CASSLSSGIGETQYF. V is TRBV5-1 and J is TRBJ2-5, with TRBD2 identical over 9 bases. This CDR3 contains 15 residues. Germline CDR1 and CDR2: SGHRS and YFSETQ. V lost 1 base and J lost 5; bases outside the gene matches: 6.

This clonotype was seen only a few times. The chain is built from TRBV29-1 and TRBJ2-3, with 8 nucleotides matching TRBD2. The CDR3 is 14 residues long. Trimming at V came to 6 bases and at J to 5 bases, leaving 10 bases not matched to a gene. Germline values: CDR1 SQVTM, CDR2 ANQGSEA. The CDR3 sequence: CSVGLAKGGDTQYF. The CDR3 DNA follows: TGCAGCGTCGGACTAGCAAAGGGAGGAGATACGCAGTATTTT.

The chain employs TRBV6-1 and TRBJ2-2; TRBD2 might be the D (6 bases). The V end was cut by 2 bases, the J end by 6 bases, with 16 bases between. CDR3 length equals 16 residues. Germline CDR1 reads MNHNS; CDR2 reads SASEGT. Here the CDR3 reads CASSENAGTGAGELFF. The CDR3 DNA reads TGTGCCAGCAGTGAAAACGCAGGGACGGGGGCCGGGGAGCTGTTTTTT.

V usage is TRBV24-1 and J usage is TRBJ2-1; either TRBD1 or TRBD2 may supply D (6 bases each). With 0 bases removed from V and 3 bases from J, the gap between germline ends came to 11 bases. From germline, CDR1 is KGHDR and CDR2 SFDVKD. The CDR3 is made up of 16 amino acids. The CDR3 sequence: CATSDLRGTSYNEQFF. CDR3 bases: TGTGCCACCAGTGATTTGCGGGGGACAAGCTACAATGAGCAGTTCTTC.

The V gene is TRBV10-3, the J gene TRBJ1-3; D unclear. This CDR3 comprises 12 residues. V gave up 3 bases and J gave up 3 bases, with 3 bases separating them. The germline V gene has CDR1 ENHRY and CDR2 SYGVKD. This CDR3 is CAISDGGNTIYF. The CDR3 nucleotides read TGTGCCATCAGTGACGGTGGAAACACCATATATTTT.

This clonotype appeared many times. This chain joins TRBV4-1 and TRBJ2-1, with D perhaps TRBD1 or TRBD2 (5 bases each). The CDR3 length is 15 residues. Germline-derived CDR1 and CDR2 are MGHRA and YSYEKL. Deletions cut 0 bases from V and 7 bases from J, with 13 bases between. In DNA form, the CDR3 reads TGCGCCAGCAGCCAAGAGATTGGGGGAAGGAATGAGCAGTTCTTC. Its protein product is CASSQEIGGRNEQFF.